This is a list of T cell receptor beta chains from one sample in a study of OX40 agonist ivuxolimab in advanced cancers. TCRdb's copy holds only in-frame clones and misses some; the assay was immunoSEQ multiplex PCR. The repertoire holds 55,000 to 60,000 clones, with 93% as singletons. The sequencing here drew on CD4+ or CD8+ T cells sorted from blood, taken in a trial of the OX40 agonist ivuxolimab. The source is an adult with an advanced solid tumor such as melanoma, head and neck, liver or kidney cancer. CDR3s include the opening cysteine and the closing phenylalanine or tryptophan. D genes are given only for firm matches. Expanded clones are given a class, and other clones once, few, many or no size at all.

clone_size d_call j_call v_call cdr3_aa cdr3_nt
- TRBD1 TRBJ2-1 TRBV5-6 CASSLELTGDLYNEQFF TGTGCCAGCAGCTTGGAATTGACAGGGGATCTCTACAATGAGCAGTTCTTC
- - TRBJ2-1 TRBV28 CASTPPTGAGNEQFF TGTGCCAGCACTCCCCCGACAGGAGCGGGAAATGAGCAGTTCTTC
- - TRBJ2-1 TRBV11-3 CASSLGQGRVWNEQFF TGTGCCAGCAGCTTAGGGCAGGGAAGAGTCTGGAATGAGCAGTTCTTC
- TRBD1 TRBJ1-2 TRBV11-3 CASSLPGQGALVRYGYTF TGTGCCAGCAGCTTGCCGGGACAGGGGGCGCTAGTTCGCTATGGCTACACCTTC
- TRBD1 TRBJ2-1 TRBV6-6 CASGRDRSYNEQFF TGTGCCAGCGGACGGGACAGGAGTTACAATGAGCAGTTCTTC
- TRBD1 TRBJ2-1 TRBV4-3 CASSQAGTGISHNEQFF TGCGCCAGCAGCCAAGCAGGGACAGGGATTAGTCACAATGAGCAGTTCTTC
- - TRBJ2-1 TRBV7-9 CASSDGDFRIHEQFF TGTGCCAGCAGCGACGGGGACTTTAGGATCCATGAGCAGTTCTTC
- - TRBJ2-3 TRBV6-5 CASSYTQGTPTQYF TGTGCCAGCAGTTACACCCAGGGGACCCCAACGCAGTATTTT
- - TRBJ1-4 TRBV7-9 CASSLDQEKLFF TGTGCCAGCAGCTTAGATCAGGAAAAACTGTTTTTT
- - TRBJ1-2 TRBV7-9 CASSSTPGGYTF TGTGCCAGCAGCTCCACACCCGGCGGCTACACCTTC
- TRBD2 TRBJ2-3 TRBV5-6 CASSRGTSGPTDTQYF TGTGCCAGCAGCCGCGGGACTAGCGGCCCCACAGATACGCAGTATTTT
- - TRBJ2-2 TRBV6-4 CASRPPGAGELFF TGTGCCAGCAGACCCCCAGGAGCCGGGGAGCTGTTTTTT
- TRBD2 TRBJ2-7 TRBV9 CASSIAGGRDEQYF TGTGCCAGCAGCATAGCGGGAGGGCGGGACGAGCAGTACTTC
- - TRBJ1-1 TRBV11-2 CASSRGALEAFF TGTGCCAGCAGCCGAGGGGCCCTTGAAGCTTTCTTT
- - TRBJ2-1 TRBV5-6 CASSFSADPTQFF TGTGCCAGCTCCTTCTCGGCGGACCCGACGCAGTTCTTC
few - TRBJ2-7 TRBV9 CASSVEGQSSYEQYF TGTGCCAGCAGCGTAGAGGGGCAGAGCTCCTACGAGCAGTACTTC
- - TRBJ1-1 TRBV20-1 CTPNIEAFF TGCACCCCCAACATAGAAGCTTTCTTT
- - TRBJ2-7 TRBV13 CASSLGPQSSYEQYF TGTGCCAGCAGCTTAGGACCTCAGAGCTCCTACGAGCAGTACTTC
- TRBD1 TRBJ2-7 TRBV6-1 CASRGSTGVLYEQYF TGTGCCAGCAGGGGCTCCACAGGGGTCCTCTACGAGCAGTACTTC
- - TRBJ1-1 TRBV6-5 CASSAGGTMNTEAFF TGTGCTAGCAGTGCGGGAGGCACCATGAACACTGAAGCTTTCTTT
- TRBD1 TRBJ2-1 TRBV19 CASNLQGSSYNEQFF TGTGCCAGTAACTTACAGGGGAGCTCCTACAATGAGCAGTTCTTC
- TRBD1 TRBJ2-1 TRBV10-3 CAISGGDREVNEQFF TGTGCCATCAGTGGGGGGGACAGGGAGGTCAATGAGCAGTTCTTC
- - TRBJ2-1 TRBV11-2 CASTRTFSSYNEQFF TGTGCCAGCACGAGGACTTTTAGCTCCTACAATGAGCAGTTCTTC
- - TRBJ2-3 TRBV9 CASSVELRTDTQYF TGTGCCAGCAGCGTAGAGTTGCGCACAGATACGCAGTATTTT
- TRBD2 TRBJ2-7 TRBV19 CASRQLAGSLYEQYF TGTGCCAGTAGGCAACTAGCGGGAAGTCTCTACGAGCAGTACTTC